Listed here are 12 T cell receptor beta chains from one sample, sequenced in a study of tumor-infiltrating lymphocytes in primary liver carcinoma. Extraction also yielded germline DNA, while blood RNA was obtained from unsorted whole blood. TCR beta cDNA came from around 0.5 ug total RNA, primed with a constant-region primer. Each TCR beta library was derived from three nested multiplex PCR rounds that employed slightly modified ARM-PCR. TRBV1-TRBV30 forward primers paired with a C-beta reverse primer drove the first two PCR rounds, approximately 11 cycles each. MiXCR, run by TCRdb on the multiplex PCR reads, gives a single entry per CDR3 protein. The sample lists approximately 330,000 distinct CDR3 sequences; 65% were seen once. The specimen sequenced was peripheral blood. These receptors were obtained from a man between 40 and 49 years old with primary liver carcinoma and hepatitis B virus infection.

The V gene is TRBV4-1, the J gene TRBJ2-7; D not resolved. The CDR3 sequence is 13 residues long. Germline lookup yields CDR1 MGHRA and CDR2 YSYEKL. Trimming took 0 bases from V and 3 from J, leaving 6 bases between them. The CDR3 protein is CASSQELNYEQYF. The CDR3 nucleotides are TGCGCCAGCAGCCAAGAACTTAACTACGAGCAGTACTTC.

A word on this clonotype: This could be a read error, since a much larger clone is one nucleotide away. The rearrangement links TRBV7-8 to TRBJ1-1, with 7 bases that match TRBD1. The V gene end was trimmed by 8 bases and the J gene end by 4 bases; junction bases not matched to a gene: 10. The CDR3 loop spans 14 amino acids. CDR1 and CDR2 from the germline V gene are SGHVS and FQNEAQ. CDR3 bases: TGTGCCAGCGGGGGGGCTAGGGACAGCACTGAAGCTTTCTTT. Its translation: CASGGARDSTEAFF.

Comments on this clonotype: At one end the junction does not follow the germline gene, possibly because of a read error. The chain employs TRBV29-1 and TRBJ1-3; D not certain. Germline CDR1 reads SQVTM; CDR2 reads ANQGSEA. CDR3 size: 13 residues. The CDR3 spells CSVSSGVGNSIYF. CDR3 in DNA: TGCAGCGTTAGTTCGGGTGTCGGAAACAGCATATATTTT.

Points on this clonotype: This could be a read error, since a much larger clone is one nucleotide away. V is TRBV12-5 and J is TRBJ2-5; 9 nucleotides align to TRBD2. Germline loops: CDR1 LGHNT, CDR2 FRNRAP. The CDR3 consists of 16 residues. The CDR3 DNA follows: TGTGCTAGTGGTTTGTCCATAGCGGGAGAAGGGGAGAACCAGTACTTC. It encodes CASGLSIAGEGENQYF.

In the case of this clonotype: A much larger clone differs from this one at a single base, so this may be a read error. J is TRBJ2-2 and V is TRBV6-5; D remains unclear. CDR3 length: 14 amino acids. Germline values: CDR1 MNHEY, CDR2 SVGAGI. The CDR3 coding sequence is TGTGTCAGCACTCACCGGCATGCAACCGGGGAGCTGTTTTTT. Protein: CVSTHRHATGELFF.

Only a few counts were recorded for this clonotype. J is TRBJ2-1 and V is TRBV21-1; the table's D call of TRBD1 was not tested on the DNA. TRBV21-1 is described as a pseudogene. This CDR3 comprises 15 residues. The CDR3 DNA is TGTGCCAGCAGCACCCGGGACAGGGTTTACAATGAGCAGTTCTTC. Residues: CASSTRDRVYNEQFF.

The CDR3 reads CASSLDGNIRPEAFF. As DNA, the CDR3 is TGCGCCAGCAGCTTGGACGGGAATATTAGGCCTGAAGCTTTCTTT. The V call is TRBV5-1, the J call TRBJ1-1, with D unclear. From germline, CDR1 is SGHRS and CDR2 YFSETQ. The CDR3 spans 15 residues. Trimming shortened V by 0 bases and J by 6 bases, and 15 bases separated the two germline ends.

This clonotype was observed many times. The chain couples TRBV5-5 to TRBJ2-7; 12 bases are shared with TRBD1. The trim removed 4 bases at V and 6 bases at J, leaving 20 bases unmatched. This CDR3 has 19 residues. Per germline, CDR1 SGHKS and CDR2 YYEKEE (reference sequence). The CDR3: CASSDRDRGHGTGPSEQYF. Here the CDR3 DNA reads TGTGCCAGCAGCGACCGGGACAGGGGGCATGGTACGGGCCCTTCCGAGCAGTACTTC.

V usage is TRBV5-4 and J usage is TRBJ2-5; D gene unclear. Germline-derived CDR1 and CDR2 are SGHNT and YYREEE (reference sequence). Between the trimmed V and J ends, which lost 5 bases and 3 bases, there was a span of 14 bases. This CDR3 has 14 amino acids. CDR3 residues: CASRTPASEETQYF. CDR3 DNA: TGTGCCAGCAGGACCCCTGCCAGCGAAGAGACCCAGTACTTC.

The DNA for the CDR3 is TGTGCCAGCAGCCCAGATGGGCGGGAAGGTTCGCCCCTCCACTTT. As protein: CASSPDGREGSPLHF. The genes are TRBV11-2 and TRBJ1-6; D remains unclear. Trimming pared 5 bases from V and 13 bases from J, leaving 21 bases between. Germline lookup yields CDR1 SGHAT and CDR2 FQNNGV. This CDR3 contains 15 residues. Full variable domain (remainder filled in from reference TRBV11-2 and TRBJ1-6): EAGVAQSPRYKIIEKRQSVAFWCNPISGHATLYWYQQILGQGPKLLIQFQNNGVVDDSQLPKDRFSAERLKGVDSTLKIQPAKLEDSAVYLCASSPDGREGSPLHFGNGTRLTVT.

For this clonotype: A read error may account for a junction end that differs from germline. This rearrangement joins TRBV5-4 to TRBJ1-6; 8 nucleotides align to TRBD1. CDR1 SGHNT and CDR2 YYREEE come from the germline V gene (reference sequence). The CDR3 has 15 residues. In DNA, the CDR3 is TGTGCCAACAGCTTGAGCAGGGGGCAAGGTTCACCCCTCCACTTT. It translates to CANSLSRGQGSPLHF.

With regard to this clonotype: With a much larger clone just one base away, this may be a read error. V is TRBV29-1 and J is TRBJ1-5; D possibly corresponds to TRBD1 (6 bases). The CDR3 is 12 residues long. Germline V gene sequence: CDR1 SQVTM, CDR2 ANQGSEA. The CDR3 DNA sequence: TGCGGCGTTGGTGGGCAGGGGCAGCCCCAGCATTTT. Translation gives CGVGGQGQPQHF. The whole variable domain, filled in from reference TRBV29-1 and TRBJ1-5, reads SAVISQKPSRDICQRGTSLTIQCQVDSQVTMMFWYRQQPGQSLTLIATANQGSEATYESGFVIDKFPISRPNLTFSTLTVSNMSPEDSSIYLCGVGGQGQPQHFGDGTRLSIL.